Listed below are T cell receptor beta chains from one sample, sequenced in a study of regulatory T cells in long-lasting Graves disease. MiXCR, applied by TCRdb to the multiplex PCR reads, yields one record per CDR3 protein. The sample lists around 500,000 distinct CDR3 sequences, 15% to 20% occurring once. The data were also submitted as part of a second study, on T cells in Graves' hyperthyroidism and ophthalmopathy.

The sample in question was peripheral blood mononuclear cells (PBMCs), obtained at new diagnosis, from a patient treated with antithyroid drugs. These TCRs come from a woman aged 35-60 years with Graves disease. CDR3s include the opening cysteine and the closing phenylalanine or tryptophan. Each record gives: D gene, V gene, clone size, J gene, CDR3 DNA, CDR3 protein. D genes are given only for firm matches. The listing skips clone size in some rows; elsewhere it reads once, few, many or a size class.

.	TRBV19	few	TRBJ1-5	TGTGCCAGTAGTGTAATAGGGGAGCAGCCCCAGCATTTT	CASSVIGEQPQHF
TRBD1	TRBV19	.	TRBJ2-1	TGTGCCAGTAGACCCCACGACAGGGTAAACCCCTACAATGAGCAGTTCTTC	CASRPHDRVNPYNEQFF
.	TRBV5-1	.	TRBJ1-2	TGCGCCAGCACCCCGTCCAATCTGGGAAACTATGGCTACACCTTC	CASTPSNLGNYGYTF
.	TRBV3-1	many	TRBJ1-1	TGTGCCAGCACCCAGACACAAGGTATGAACACTGAAGCTTTCTTT	CASTQTQGMNTEAFF
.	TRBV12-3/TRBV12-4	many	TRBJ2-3	TGTGCCAGCAGTTTAAGGCGGGGGCGCACAGATACGCAGTATTTT	CASSLRRGRTDTQYF
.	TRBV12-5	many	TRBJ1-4	TGTGCTAGTGGTTTGTCTGGAAATGAAAAACTGTTTTTT	CASGLSGNEKLFF
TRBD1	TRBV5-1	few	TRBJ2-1	TGCGCCAGCAGTTCCGGGACAGGGCTGGACAATGAGCAGTTCTTC	CASSSGTGLDNEQFF
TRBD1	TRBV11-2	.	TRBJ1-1	TGTGCCAGCAGCATGGGACAGGGGAGGACTGAAGCTTTCTTT	CASSMGQGRTEAFF
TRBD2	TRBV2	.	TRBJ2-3	TGTGCCAGCAGTCGACCTAGCGGGGTTCGAGGAGATACGCAGTATTTT	CASSRPSGVRGDTQYF
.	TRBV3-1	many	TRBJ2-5	TGTGCCAGCAGCCAAGCGGGGGCCGTGTACCAAGAGACCCAGTACTTC	CASSQAGAVYQETQYF
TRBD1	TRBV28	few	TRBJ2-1	TGTGCCAGCAGTTCGGACAGGGCCTACAATGAGCAGTTCTTC	CASSSDRAYNEQFF
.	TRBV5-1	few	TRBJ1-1	TGCGCCAGCAACCTGGGGGGGCATACTGAAGCTTTCTTT	CASNLGGHTEAFF
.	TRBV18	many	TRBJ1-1	TGTGCCAGCTCCCCAGCGAACACTGAAGCTTTCTTT	CASSPANTEAFF
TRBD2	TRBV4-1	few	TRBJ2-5	TGCGCCAGCAGCCGACTAGCGGGGGGTGGGGAGACCCAGTACTTC	CASSRLAGGGETQYF
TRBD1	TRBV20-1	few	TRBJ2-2	TGCAGTGCTAGTCGTCGGGACAGCTACACCGGGGAGCTGTTTTTT	CSASRRDSYTGELFF
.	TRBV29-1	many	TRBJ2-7	TGCAGCGTTGGGGGGGCCGGGATTTTCGGGTACTACGAGCAGTACTTC	CSVGGAGIFGYYEQYF
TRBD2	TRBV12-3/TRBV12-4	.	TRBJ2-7	TGTGCCAGCAGCGTAGACGGGGGGAGCTCCTACGAGCAGTACTTC	CASSVDGGSSYEQYF
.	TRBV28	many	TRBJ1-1	TGTGCCAGCAGATTACAGGGACCCTTGAACACTGAAGCTTTCTTT	CASRLQGPLNTEAFF
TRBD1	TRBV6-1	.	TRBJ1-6	TGTGCCAGCAGAGGACAGGGGATGAATTCACCCCTCCACTTT	CASRGQGMNSPLHF
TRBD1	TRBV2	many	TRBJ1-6	TGTGCCAGCAGTGAAATGCCGGCAGGGGGAGGATCACCCCTCCACTTT	CASSEMPAGGGSPLHF
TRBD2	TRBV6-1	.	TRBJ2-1	TGTGCCAGCAGTCGACTAGCCGAGGCGGGCGAGCAGTTCTTC	CASSRLAEAGEQFF
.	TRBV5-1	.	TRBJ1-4	TGCGCCAGCTCTCACGGGGGAGGCGAAAAACTGTTTTTT	CASSHGGGEKLFF
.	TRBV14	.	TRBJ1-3	TGTGCCAGCAGGGACGGAGGCTTTGGAAACACCATATATTTT	CASRDGGFGNTIYF
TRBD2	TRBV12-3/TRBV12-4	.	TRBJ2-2	TGTGCCAGCACCCTCGAGGGGCGGGGGGGCCCTGGGGAGCTGTTTTTT	CASTLEGRGGPGELFF
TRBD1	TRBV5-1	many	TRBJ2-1	TGCGCCAGCAGCTTGGAACAGGGGGCGCGATCAAGTGAGCAGTTCTTC	CASSLEQGARSSEQFF
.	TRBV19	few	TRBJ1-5	TGTGCCAGTAGTTCCTCATGGGATAATCAGCCCCAGCATTTT	CASSSSWDNQPQHF
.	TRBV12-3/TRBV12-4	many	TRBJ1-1	TGTGCCAGCAGACCGGGACATTCGAACACTGAAGCTTTCTTT	CASRPGHSNTEAFF
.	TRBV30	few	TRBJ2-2	TGTGCCTGGAGCATTGGACAGTCGGGGCCCGGGGAGCTGTTTTTT	CAWSIGQSGPGELFF
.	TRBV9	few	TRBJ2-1	TGTGCCAGCAGCGTAGATTCGGGACAAGGCTACAATGAGCAGTTCTTC	CASSVDSGQGYNEQFF
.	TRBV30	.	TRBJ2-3	TGTGCCTGGAGTGTAGGTCAGCTTGTAAATACGCAGTATTTT	CAWSVGQLVNTQYF